Below are 3 T cell receptor beta chains sequenced from a single sample in a study of blood T cell repertoires in COVID-19. Libraries were prepared by immunoSEQ multiplex PCR; TCRdb keeps only in-frame clonotypes and omits some of them. The sample consists of 200,000 or so clones, more than 75% of them appearing once. The sample consisted of peripheral blood. Every receptor here comes from a man aged 55-75 years with acute or convalescent COVID-19.

This clone was seen only a few times. The chain has TRBV19 and TRBJ2-7, with D uncertain. There are 13 residues in the CDR3. Trimming pared 1 base from V and 7 bases from J, leaving 11 bases between. CDR1 is LNHDA, CDR2 SQIVND, per germline (reference sequence). CDR3 in amino acids: CASSIGMNGEQYF. The CDR3 DNA reads TGTGCCAGTAGTATAGGGATGAACGGGGAGCAGTACTTC. Full variable domain (rest looked up from reference TRBV19 and TRBJ2-7): DGGITQSPKYLFRKEGQNVTLSCEQNLNHDAMYWYRQDPGQGLRLIYYSQIVNDFQKGDIAEGYSVSREKKESFPLTVTSAQKNPTAFYLCASSIGMNGEQYFGPGTRLTVT.

The gene calls are TRBV12-5 and TRBJ1-1; maybe TRBD1 (5 bases). The germline CDR1 and CDR2 sequences are LGHNT and FRNRAP. V was shortened by 2 bases and J by 11 bases, with 15 bases between the two germline ends. CDR3 size: 13 residues. CDR3: CASGLTQTVEAFF. CDR3 nucleotides: TGTGCTAGTGGTTTGACTCAGACAGTAGAGGCTTTCTTT.

V and J are TRBV13 and TRBJ2-3; 10 bases are shared with TRBD2. CDR1 and CDR2 from the germline V gene are PRHDT and FYEKMQ (reference sequence). There are 13 residues in the CDR3. V trimming: 5 bases; J trimming: 12 bases; junction bases outside the gene matches: 8. In DNA form, the CDR3 reads TGTGCCAGCAGCGCCGACAGCGGGGGGGCCCAGTATTTT. This codes for CASSADSGGAQYF. Based on the CDR3 plus reference TRBV13 and TRBJ2-3, the full variable domain is AAGVIQSPRHLIKEKRETATLKCYPIPRHDTVYWYQQGPGQDPQFLISFYEKMQSDKGSIPDRFSAQQFSDYHSELNMSSLELGDSALYFCASSADSGGAQYFGPGTRLTVL.